This T cell receptor beta chain was sequenced during a study of T cell repertoires in cytomegalovirus infection. The CDR3 runs 12 residues. Trimming at V came to 6 bases and at J to 4 bases, leaving 5 bases not matched to a gene. Per germline, CDR1 SQVTM and CDR2 ANQGSEA. TCRdb fed the reads into MiXCR, producing one record per CDR3 protein. The sample records 100,000 to 150,000 distinct CDR3 sequences, almost 9% being singletons. This receptor was taken from a human donor in good health (CMV status not recorded). Some clones in this sample may be carry-over from other donors' samples. Material for sequencing was PBMCs. The chain has TRBV29-1 and TRBJ2-5, with 7 bases aligning to TRBD1. CDR3 nucleotide sequence: TGCAGCGTACAAACAGGGGTAGAGACCCAGTACTTC. Its protein is CSVQTGVETQYF. The full variable domain, rest sourced from reference TRBV29-1 and TRBJ2-5, is SAVISQKPSRDICQRGTSLTIQCQVDSQVTMMFWYRQQPGQSLTLIATANQGSEATYESGFVIDKFPISRPNLTFSTLTVSNMSPEDSSIYLCSVQTGVETQYFGPGTRLLVL.